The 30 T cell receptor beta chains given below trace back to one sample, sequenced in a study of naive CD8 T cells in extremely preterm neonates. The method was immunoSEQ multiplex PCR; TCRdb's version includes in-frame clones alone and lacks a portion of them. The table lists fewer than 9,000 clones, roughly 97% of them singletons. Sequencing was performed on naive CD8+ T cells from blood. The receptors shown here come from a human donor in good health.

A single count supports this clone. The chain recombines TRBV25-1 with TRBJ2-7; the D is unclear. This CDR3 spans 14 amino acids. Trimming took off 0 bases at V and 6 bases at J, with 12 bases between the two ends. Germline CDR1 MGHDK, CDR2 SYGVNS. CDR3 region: CASSEYGPPAEQYF. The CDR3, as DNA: TGTGCCAGCAGTGAATATGGGCCGCCGGCCGAGCAGTACTTC.

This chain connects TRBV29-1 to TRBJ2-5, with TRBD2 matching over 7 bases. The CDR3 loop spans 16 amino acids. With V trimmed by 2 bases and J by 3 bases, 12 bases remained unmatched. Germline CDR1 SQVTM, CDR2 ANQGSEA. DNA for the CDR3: TGCAGCGTTGAATATGTAATTTCGGGGGGTAAAGAGACCCAGTACTTC. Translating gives CSVEYVISGGKETQYF.

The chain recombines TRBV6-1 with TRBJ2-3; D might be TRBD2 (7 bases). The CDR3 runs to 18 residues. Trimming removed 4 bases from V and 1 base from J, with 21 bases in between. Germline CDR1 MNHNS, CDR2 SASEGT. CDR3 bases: TGTGCCAGCAGTGTCAGTGTAGGGGGGGGGTATCGCACAGATACGCAGTATTTT. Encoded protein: CASSVSVGGGYRTDTQYF.

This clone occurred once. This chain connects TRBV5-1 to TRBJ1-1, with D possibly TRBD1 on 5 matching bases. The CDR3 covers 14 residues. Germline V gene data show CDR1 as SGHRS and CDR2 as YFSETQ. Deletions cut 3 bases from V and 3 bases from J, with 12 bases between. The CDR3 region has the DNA TGCGCCAGCAGCTGGGGACTGCGGGACACTGAAGCTTTCTTT. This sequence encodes CASSWGLRDTEAFF.

CDR3 residues: CASSLDSGRVTDTQYF. CDR3 bases: TGTGCCAGCAGCTTGGATAGCGGGAGGGTCACAGATACGCAGTATTTT. The chain is built from TRBV5-6 and TRBJ2-3, with 11 bases identical to TRBD2. Germline CDR1 reads SGHDT; CDR2 reads YYEEEE. The CDR3 consists of 16 residues. V shed 0 bases, J shed 2 bases, and the junction held 2 bases outside the gene matches.

The CDR3 nucleotides read TGCGCCAGCAGCCCTAGATTAGAGAGACCCCTGGAACCGCAGTATTTT. Encoded protein: CASSPRLERPLEPQYF. The rearrangement links TRBV4-3 to TRBJ2-3, with D unclear. Trimming shortened V by 4 bases and J by 10 bases, and 24 bases separated the two germline ends. Germline values: CDR1 LGHNA, CDR2 YSLEER. CDR3 size: 16 residues.

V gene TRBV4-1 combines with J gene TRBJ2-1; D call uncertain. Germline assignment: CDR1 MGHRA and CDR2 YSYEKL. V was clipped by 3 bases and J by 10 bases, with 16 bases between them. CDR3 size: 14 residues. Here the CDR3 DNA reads TGCGCCAGCAGCCAGAGAAACGCACGCCCCGAGCAGTTCTTC. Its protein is CASSQRNARPEQFF.

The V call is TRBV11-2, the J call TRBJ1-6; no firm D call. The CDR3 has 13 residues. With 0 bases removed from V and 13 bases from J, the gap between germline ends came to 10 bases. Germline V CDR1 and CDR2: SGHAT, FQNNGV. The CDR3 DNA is TGTGCCAGCAGCTTAGACGTGGACTTCCCCCTCCACTTT. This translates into CASSLDVDFPLHF.

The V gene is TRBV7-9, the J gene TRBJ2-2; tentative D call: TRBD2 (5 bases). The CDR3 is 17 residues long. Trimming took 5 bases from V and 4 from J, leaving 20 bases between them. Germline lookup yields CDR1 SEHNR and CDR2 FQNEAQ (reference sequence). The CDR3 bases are TGTGCCAGCAGCCCCCCGAGGGTGGGTGTGGGCACCGGGGAGCTGTTTTTT. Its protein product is CASSPPRVGVGTGELFF.

CDR3 amino acids: CASSLSQGSSGNTIYF. For the CDR3, the DNA is TGTGCCAGCTCACTTAGCCAGGGAAGCTCTGGAAACACCATATATTTT. V usage is TRBV18 and J usage is TRBJ1-3, with D maybe TRBD1 (5 bases). The V end was cut by 4 bases, the J end by 0 bases, with 13 bases between. The CDR3 consists of 16 residues. The germline gives CDR1 KGHSH, CDR2 LQKENI.

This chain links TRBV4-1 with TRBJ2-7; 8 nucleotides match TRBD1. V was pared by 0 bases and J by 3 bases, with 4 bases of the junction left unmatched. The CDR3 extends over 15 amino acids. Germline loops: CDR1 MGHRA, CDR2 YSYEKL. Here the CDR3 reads CASSQDQQGDYEQYF. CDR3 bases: TGCGCCAGCAGCCAAGACCAACAGGGGGACTACGAGCAGTACTTC.

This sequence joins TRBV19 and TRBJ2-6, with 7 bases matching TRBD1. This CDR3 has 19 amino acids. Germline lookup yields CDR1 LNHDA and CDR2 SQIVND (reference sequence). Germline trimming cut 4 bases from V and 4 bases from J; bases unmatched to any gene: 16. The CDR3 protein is CASSSFETGLYPGANVLTF. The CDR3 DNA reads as TGTGCCAGTAGTAGTTTCGAGACAGGGTTATATCCAGGGGCCAACGTCCTGACTTTC.

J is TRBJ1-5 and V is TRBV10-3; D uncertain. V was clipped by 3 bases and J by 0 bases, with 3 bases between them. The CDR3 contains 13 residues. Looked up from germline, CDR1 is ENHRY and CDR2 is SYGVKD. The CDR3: CAISDSSNQPQHF. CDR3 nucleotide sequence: TGTGCCATCAGTGACAGTAGCAATCAGCCCCAGCATTTT.

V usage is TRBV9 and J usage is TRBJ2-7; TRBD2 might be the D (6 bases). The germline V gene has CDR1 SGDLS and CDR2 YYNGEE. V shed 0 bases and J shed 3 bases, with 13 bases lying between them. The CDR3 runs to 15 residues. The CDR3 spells CASSVAGRGDYEQYF. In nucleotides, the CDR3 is TGTGCCAGCAGCGTAGCTGGGCGGGGAGACTACGAGCAGTACTTC. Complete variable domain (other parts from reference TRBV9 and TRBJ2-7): DSGVTQTPKHLITATGQRVTLRCSPRSGDLSVYWYQQSLDQGLQFLIQYYNGEERAKGNILERFSAQQFPDLHSELNLSSLELGDSALYFCASSVAGRGDYEQYFGPGTRLTVT.

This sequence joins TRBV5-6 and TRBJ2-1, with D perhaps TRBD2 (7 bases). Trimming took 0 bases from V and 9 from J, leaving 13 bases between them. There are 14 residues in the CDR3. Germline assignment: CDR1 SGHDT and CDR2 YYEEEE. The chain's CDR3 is CASSLDNREGEQFF. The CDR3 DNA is TGTGCCAGCAGCTTGGATAACAGGGAGGGTGAGCAGTTCTTC.

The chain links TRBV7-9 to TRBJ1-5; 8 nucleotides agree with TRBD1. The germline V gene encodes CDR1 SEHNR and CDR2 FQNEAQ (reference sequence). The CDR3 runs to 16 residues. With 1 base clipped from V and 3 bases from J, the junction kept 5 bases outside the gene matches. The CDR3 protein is CASSLGDRWDNQPQHF. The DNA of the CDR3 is TGTGCCAGCAGCTTAGGGGACAGGTGGGACAATCAGCCCCAGCATTTT. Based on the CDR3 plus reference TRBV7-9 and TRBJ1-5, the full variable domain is DTGVSQNPRHKITKRGQNVTFRCDPISEHNRLYWYRQTLGQGPEFLTYFQNEAQLEKSRLLSDRFSAERPKGSFSTLEIQRTEQGDSAMYLCASSLGDRWDNQPQHFGDGTRLSIL.

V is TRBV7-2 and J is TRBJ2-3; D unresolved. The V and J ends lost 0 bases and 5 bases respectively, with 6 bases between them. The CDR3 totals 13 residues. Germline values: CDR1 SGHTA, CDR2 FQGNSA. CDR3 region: CASSLAPGDTQYF. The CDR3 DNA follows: TGTGCCAGCAGCTTAGCCCCAGGAGATACGCAGTATTTT.

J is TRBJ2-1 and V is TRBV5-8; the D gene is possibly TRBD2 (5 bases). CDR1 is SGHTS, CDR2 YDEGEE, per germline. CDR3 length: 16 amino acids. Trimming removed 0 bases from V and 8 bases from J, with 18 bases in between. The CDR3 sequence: CASSLAVLGGPDEQFF. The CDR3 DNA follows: TGTGCCAGCAGCTTGGCCGTACTAGGAGGTCCCGATGAGCAGTTCTTC.

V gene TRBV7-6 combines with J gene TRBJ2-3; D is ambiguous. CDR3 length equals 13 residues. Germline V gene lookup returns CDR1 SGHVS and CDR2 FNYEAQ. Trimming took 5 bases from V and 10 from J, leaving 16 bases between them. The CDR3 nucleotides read TGTGCCAGCAGCCCACAAGCGACTCAAGCGCAGTATTTT. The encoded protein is CASSPQATQAQYF.

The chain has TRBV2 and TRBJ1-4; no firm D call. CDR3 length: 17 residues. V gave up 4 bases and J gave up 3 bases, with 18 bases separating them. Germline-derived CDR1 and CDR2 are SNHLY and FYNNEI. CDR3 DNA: TGTGCCAGCAGTGCCCAGTCCCTTCGAAATTCTAATGAAAAACTGTTTTTT. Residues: CASSAQSLRNSNEKLFF. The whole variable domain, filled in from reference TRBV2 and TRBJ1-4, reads EPEVTQTPSHQVTQMGQEVILRCVPISNHLYFYWYRQILGQKVEFLVSFYNNEISEKSEIFDDQFSVERPDGSNFTLKIRSTKLEDSAMYFCASSAQSLRNSNEKLFFGSGTQLSVL.

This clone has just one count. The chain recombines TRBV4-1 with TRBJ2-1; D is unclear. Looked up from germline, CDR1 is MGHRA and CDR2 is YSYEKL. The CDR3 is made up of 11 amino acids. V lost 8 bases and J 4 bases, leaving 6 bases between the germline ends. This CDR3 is CASARYNEQFF. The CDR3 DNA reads TGCGCCAGCGCCAGGTACAATGAGCAGTTCTTC.

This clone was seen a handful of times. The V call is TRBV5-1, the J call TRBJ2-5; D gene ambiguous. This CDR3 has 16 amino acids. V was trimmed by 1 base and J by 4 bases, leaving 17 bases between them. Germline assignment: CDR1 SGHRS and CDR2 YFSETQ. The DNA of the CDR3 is TGCGCCAGCAGCTTGTTGCGTTACGTAGATGGAGAGACCCAGTACTTC. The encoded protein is CASSLLRYVDGETQYF.

CDR3 nucleotides: TGTGCCAGTAGTATAGAGGGGGGACTAGGGAGGGATACGCAGTATTTT. Encoded protein: CASSIEGGLGRDTQYF. The chain couples TRBV19 to TRBJ2-3; 8 nucleotides agree with TRBD2. The CDR3 has 16 amino acids. Trimming at V came to 0 bases and at J to 6 bases, leaving 8 bases not matched to a gene. Per germline, CDR1 LNHDA and CDR2 SQIVND (reference sequence).

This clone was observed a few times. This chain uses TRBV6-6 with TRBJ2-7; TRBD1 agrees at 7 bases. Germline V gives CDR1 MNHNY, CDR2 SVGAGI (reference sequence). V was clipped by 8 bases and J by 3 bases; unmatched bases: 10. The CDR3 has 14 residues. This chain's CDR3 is CASGDSLTYYEQYV. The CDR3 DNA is TGTGCCAGCGGGGACAGTTTAACCTACTACGAGCAGTACGTC.

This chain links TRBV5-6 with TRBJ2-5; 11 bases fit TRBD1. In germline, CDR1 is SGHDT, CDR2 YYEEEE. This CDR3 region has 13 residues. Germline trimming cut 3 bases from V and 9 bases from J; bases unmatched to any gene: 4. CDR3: CASSSGTGGAQYF. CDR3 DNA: TGTGCCAGCAGCTCCGGGACAGGGGGGGCCCAGTACTTC.

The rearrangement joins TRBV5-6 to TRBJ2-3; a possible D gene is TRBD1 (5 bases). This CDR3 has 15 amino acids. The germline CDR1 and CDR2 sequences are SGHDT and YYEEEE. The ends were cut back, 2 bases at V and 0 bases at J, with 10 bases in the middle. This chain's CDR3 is CASSFLGLSTDTQYF. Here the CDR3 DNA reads TGTGCCAGCAGCTTCTTGGGGCTAAGCACAGATACGCAGTATTTT.

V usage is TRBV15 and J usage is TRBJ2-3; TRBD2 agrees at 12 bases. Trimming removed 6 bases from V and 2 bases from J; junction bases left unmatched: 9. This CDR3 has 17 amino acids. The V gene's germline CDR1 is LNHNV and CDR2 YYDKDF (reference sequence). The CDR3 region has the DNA TGTGCCACCAGTCCCTCGACTAGCGGGGGCCTCACAGATACGCAGTATTTT. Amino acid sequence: CATSPSTSGGLTDTQYF.

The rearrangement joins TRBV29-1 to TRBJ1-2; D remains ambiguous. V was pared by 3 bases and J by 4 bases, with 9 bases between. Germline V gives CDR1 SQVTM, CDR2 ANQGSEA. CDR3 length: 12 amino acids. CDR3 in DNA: TGCAGCGTTGAGACTGACTCCTATGGCTACACCTTC. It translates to CSVETDSYGYTF.

The CDR3 DNA reads TGTGCCAGCAGTTACTCGTTGGGGAGCTATGGCTACACCTTC. Its protein is CASSYSLGSYGYTF. V usage is TRBV6-5 and J usage is TRBJ1-2; D gene ambiguous. Germline V gives CDR1 MNHEY, CDR2 SVGAGI. The V end was cut by 0 bases, the J end by 4 bases, with 9 bases between. The CDR3 covers 14 residues.

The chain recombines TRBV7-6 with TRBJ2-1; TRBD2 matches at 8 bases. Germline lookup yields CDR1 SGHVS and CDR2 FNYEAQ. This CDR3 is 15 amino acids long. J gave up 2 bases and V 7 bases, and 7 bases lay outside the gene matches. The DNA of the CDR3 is TGTGCCAGCACCCGCATAGCGGGACCCTACAATGAGCAGTTCTTC. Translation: CASTRIAGPYNEQFF.